The sequence of this TCR beta chain was determined in a study of Ad26.COV2.S vaccination and SARS-CoV-2 variants. TCRdb's table, derived via immunoSEQ multiplex PCR, lists solely in-frame clones and lacks some. The sample contains fewer than 500,000 clones, roughly 87% of which appear only once. The sample's treatment: approximately 18 received Ad26.COV2.S at low or high dose, single or two shots; about 5 received placebo; per-sample allocation not given. Specimens were obtained on day 63 following the first vaccine or placebo injection. Remarks on this clone: What it binds is not known.

V lost 3 bases, J lost 4 bases, and 11 bases lay in between. The CDR3 runs 13 residues. Germline CDR1 SQVTM, CDR2 ANQGSEA. Findings of the study overall: Breadth and depth estimates from TCRs may understate total T cell responses. Breadth, reportedly substantial, characterized the spike-specific CD8+ and CD4+ T cell responses after vaccination.

This specimen was peripheral blood, taken in a trial of Ad26.COV2.S vaccine versus placebo. This clonotype originated in a person aged 18 to 59 who received the Ad26.COV2.S COVID-19 vaccine or a placebo. This chain uses TRBV29-1 with TRBJ2-3; D is perhaps TRBD1 (7 bases). The CDR3 nucleotides are TGCAGCGTTGATCGCAGGGGGGCAGATACGCAGTATTTT. This gives the protein CSVDRRGADTQYF.